This T cell receptor beta chain was observed in a study of cytomegalovirus exposure and HLA in healthy donors. Study information: In a previous analysis, 120 million or so unique TCR beta sequences were found from 170 million or so T cells. Study results and limitations: Productive status was seen about 90% or about 30% of the time for most TCR beta V segments in an earlier analysis. Later analysis showed TCR association rates varying by HLA locus, highest for DRB1 and lowest for HLA-C.

PCR was performed using 60 Vbeta and 13 Jbeta primers. Clones were sequenced by immunoSEQ multiplex PCR, and TCRdb holds only the in-frame ones, with some missing. The sample shows about 140,000 clones, approximately 80% of them seen only once. V trimming: 2 bases; J trimming: 6 bases; junction bases outside the gene matches: 11. The length of the CDR3 is 15 residues. Germline V gives CDR1 SGHNT, CDR2 YYREEE (reference sequence). Remarks on this clone: Its target is not known.

The TCR sequence derives from a man in his thirties or forties in good health and CMV-seropositive. Sequenced sample: PBMCs. V and J are TRBV5-4 and TRBJ2-7, with 7 bases that match TRBD2. CDR3: CASSFIGRESAEQYF. CDR3 bases: TGTGCCAGCAGCTTTATCGGGCGGGAGTCGGCCGAGCAGTACTTC.